Shown below are 3 T cell receptor beta chains from a single sample sequenced in a study of memory CD4+ T cells and cytomegalovirus serostatus. Sequenced by immunoSEQ multiplex PCR; TCRdb stores in-frame clones only, minus some. The sample includes 35,000 to 50,000 clones, around 80% seen only once; the top ten take over 0.45%. The sort gate was single viable CD3+CD4+CD8-CD45RO+ cells for memory CD4+ T cells. The source material was memory CD4+ T cells from blood. All receptors come from an adult in good health and CMV-seronegative.

V and J are TRBV6-5 and TRBJ2-2; D not certain. Trimming stripped 2 bases from V and 5 bases from J, with 6 bases between. Germline assignment: CDR1 MNHEY and CDR2 SVGAGI. The length of the CDR3 is 13 residues. The DNA of the CDR3 is TGTGCCAGCAGTTACGATGTAACCGGGGAGCTGTTTTTT. Protein product: CASSYDVTGELFF.

The rearrangement links TRBV10-3 to TRBJ1-4; possible D gene TRBD1, 6 bases. Germline V gene sequence: CDR1 ENHRY, CDR2 SYGVKD. The CDR3 is made up of 13 amino acids. Trimming cost V 10 bases and J 3 bases, with 12 bases left between them. The CDR3 here is CATQGTPNEKLFF. In DNA form, the CDR3 reads TGTGCCACGCAAGGGACACCTAATGAAAAACTGTTTTTT.

This clone showed up just a few times. V usage is TRBV6-5 and J usage is TRBJ1-1, with TRBD1 as a possible D gene (5 bases). V shed 3 bases and J shed 5 bases, with 13 bases lying between them. The CDR3 runs to 14 residues. Germline V CDR1 and CDR2: MNHEY, SVGAGI. The CDR3, as DNA: TGTGCCAGCAGTTATGAGTGGGGGAGAACTGAAGCTTTCTTT. Its translation: CASSYEWGRTEAFF.